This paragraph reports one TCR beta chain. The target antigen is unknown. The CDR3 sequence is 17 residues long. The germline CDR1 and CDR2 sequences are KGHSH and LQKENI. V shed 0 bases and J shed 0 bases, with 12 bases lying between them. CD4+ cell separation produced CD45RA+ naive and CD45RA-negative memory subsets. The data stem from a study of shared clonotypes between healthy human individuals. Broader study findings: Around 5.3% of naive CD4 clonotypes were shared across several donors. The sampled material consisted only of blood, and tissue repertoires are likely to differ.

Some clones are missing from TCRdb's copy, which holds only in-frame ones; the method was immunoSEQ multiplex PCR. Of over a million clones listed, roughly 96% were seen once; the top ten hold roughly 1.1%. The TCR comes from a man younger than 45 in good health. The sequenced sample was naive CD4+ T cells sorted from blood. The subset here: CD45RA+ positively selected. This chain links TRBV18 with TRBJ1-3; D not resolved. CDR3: CASSPPGRPSSGNTIYF. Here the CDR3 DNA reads TGTGCCAGCTCACCACCAGGCAGGCCGAGCTCTGGAAACACCATATATTTT.